This entry describes one T cell receptor (beta chain). What it binds is not known. Sequencing was performed with immunoSEQ multiplex PCR; in TCRdb, only in-frame clones are kept and a portion is missing. The profile shows some 2.1 million clones, roughly 95% of them singletons. This entry belongs to a study of shared clonotypes between healthy human individuals. Findings and limits, study-wide: Across subsets, estimated richness was generally greater for naive than for memory populations.

The CDR3 totals 14 residues. Per germline, CDR1 MNHNS and CDR2 SASEGT. V was trimmed by 3 bases and J by 5 bases, leaving 10 bases between them. Only CD45RO-negative cells positively selected for CCR7 counted as naive CD8 cells, so terminally differentiated effector memory CD45RA+ cells were excluded. The receptor comes from a young man in good health. Some clones in this sample may be carry-over from other donors' samples. The chain couples TRBV6-1 to TRBJ1-4; D gene uncertain. Sequences were obtained from naive CD8+ T cells from PBMCs. CDR3 sequence reads: CASSDLGINEKLFF. CDR3 DNA: TGTGCCAGCAGTGATCTGGGGATCAATGAAAAACTGTTTTTT.